This T cell receptor beta chain is drawn from a study of response to subunit inactivated influenza vaccine. This clonotype was observed a few times. The CDR3 has 16 residues. The V end lost 5 bases, the J end lost 2 bases, and 18 bases lay between the germline ends. Per the germline V gene, CDR1 is SGHVS and CDR2 is FQNEAQ. Via MiXCR, TCRdb re-called the RT-PCR reads, giving one row per CDR3 protein. The sample carries some 570,000 distinct CDR3 sequences, roughly 12% recorded once. A further study also used this sample, focusing on T cells expressing NK-cell markers. Per that study: Researchers built TCR beta cDNA using 5'RACE template switching with UMIs. TCR beta repertoires came from sorted CD3+CD56+NKG2C+, CD3+CD56+NKG2C- and CD3+CD56-NKG2C+ T cells. HCMV seropositivity marked seven of the eight sequenced donors; one was seronegative. In several experiments, an anti-gamma-delta TCR antibody restricted sorting to alpha-beta TCR T cells. Once again these clonotypes came out on top in the CD3+CD56-NKG2C+ fraction of a few donors.

The starting material was PBMCs from blood, obtained on the day of vaccination. This TCR came from a man between 50 and 59 years old who received an inactivated influenza vaccine. The J gene is TRBJ2-5, the V gene TRBV7-8; D ambiguous. Here the CDR3 DNA reads TGTGCCAGCAGCCCTAATGGAGCAGCCTGGCAAGAGACCCAGTACTTC. It specifies CASSPNGAAWQETQYF.